This T cell receptor beta chain stems from a study of T cell responses to AZD1222 COVID-19 vaccine. The study, taken as a whole, reports: White British people made up most donors, females outnumbered males, and clonal diversity was possibly underestimated. In the spike-specific TCR repertoire, nearly half reportedly target unmutated variant regions. Regions 160-218 and 743-854 held dominance among vaccine-associated CD4 TCRs, which spanned spike.

Concerning this clone itself: Its antigen remains unidentified.

Trimming pared 6 bases from V and 0 bases from J, leaving 14 bases between. There are 15 residues in the CDR3. CDR1 and CDR2 from the germline V gene are MNHEY and SMNVEV (reference sequence). Libraries were prepared by immunoSEQ multiplex PCR; TCRdb keeps only in-frame clonotypes and omits some of them. The table shows about 120,000 clones, with around 90% occurring only once. The sequence came from an adult who received the AZD1222 COVID-19 vaccine. The rearrangement links TRBV27 to TRBJ1-1; TRBD1 is a possible D gene (6 bases). The material was peripheral blood, obtained 28 days after the second AZD1222 dose. For the CDR3, the DNA is TGTGCCAGCAGCTTAAGAGGGGGGATGAACACTGAAGCTTTCTTT. Translated: CASSLRGGMNTEAFF.